This TCR beta chain was found in a study of identical twins. CDR3 length equals 11 residues. V was cut by 0 bases and J by 13 bases, with 7 bases left in between. The germline CDR1 and CDR2 sequences are PRHDT and FYEKMQ (reference sequence). TCRdb reprocessed the 5' RACE reads via MiXCR and lists one record per CDR3 protein. The sample lists about 520,000 distinct CDR3 sequences, less than 25% occurring once. This clonotype was counted only a few times. These data also formed part of another study, on T cells expressing NK-cell markers.

This clonotype was sampled from a woman aged 18-30 years in good health. V and J are TRBV13 and TRBJ2-1; no firm D call. Specimen: CD4+ T cells sorted from blood. In nucleotides, the CDR3 is TGTGCCAGCAGCTTAGGGACTTCTCAGTTCTTC. It is translated as CASSLGTSQFF.